The 29 T cell receptor beta chains below were found in one sample sequenced in a study of cytomegalovirus exposure and HLA in healthy donors. The study ran its PCR with 60 Vbeta and 13 Jbeta primers. TCRdb's copy holds only in-frame clones and misses some; the assay was immunoSEQ multiplex PCR. The sample includes 150,000 or so clones, 77% of them seen just once. The sequenced material came from PBMCs. Receptors were obtained from a male donor in good health and CMV-seropositive.

CDR3 region: CASSEGTERYTF. CDR3 sequence (DNA): TGTGCCAGCAGTGAGGGGACAGAAAGATACACCTTC. The V call is TRBV25-1, the J call TRBJ1-2; TRBD1 agrees at 7 bases. Trimming at V came to 3 bases and at J to 11 bases, leaving 6 bases not matched to a gene. The CDR3 runs to 12 residues. Germline CDR1 MGHDK, CDR2 SYGVNS.

This chain uses TRBV28 with TRBJ1-2, with D uncertain. Trimming removed 1 base at V and 6 bases at J, with 12 bases between. CDR3 length: 14 amino acids. Looked up from germline, CDR1 is MDHEN and CDR2 is SYDVKM. The CDR3 is CASSLLQDKNGYTF. The CDR3 DNA is TGTGCCAGCAGTTTATTGCAGGATAAGAATGGCTACACCTTC.

This clone was detected only a few times. The DNA of the CDR3 is TGCGCCAGCAGCAGAGGGGGTGGAGAACCCCAGCATTTT. This gives the protein CASSRGGGEPQHF. The rearrangement uses TRBV5-1 and TRBJ1-5; weak D call: TRBD1 (6 bases). Trimming shortened V by 4 bases and J by 10 bases, and 15 bases separated the two germline ends. The germline gives CDR1 SGHRS, CDR2 YFSETQ. This CDR3 spans 13 amino acids.

The CDR3: CASMGAGAYNEQFF. CDR3 coding DNA: TGTGCCAGCATGGGGGCAGGGGCCTACAATGAGCAGTTCTTC. The rearrangement joins TRBV2 to TRBJ2-1; D is perhaps TRBD1 (6 bases). CDR1 and CDR2 from the germline V gene are SNHLY and FYNNEI. V lost 7 bases and J lost 2, with 12 bases in between. The CDR3 has 14 amino acids.

This chain connects TRBV28 to TRBJ1-2; D might be TRBD1 (5 bases). Germline lookup yields CDR1 MDHEN and CDR2 SYDVKM. The CDR3 totals 14 residues. V was pared by 7 bases and J by 4 bases, with 16 bases between. In nucleotides, the CDR3 is TGTGCCAGCACCATGGGGGGGAGCGCCTATGGCTACACCTTC. This translates into CASTMGGSAYGYTF.

The gene calls are TRBV19 and TRBJ1-2; D not resolved. The V gene lost 7 bases and the J gene lost 8 bases, with 17 bases spanning the gap. Germline CDR1 is LNHDA and CDR2 is SQIVND (reference sequence). The length of the CDR3 is 13 residues. This CDR3 reads CASTEAVPGGYTF. Written as DNA, the CDR3 is TGTGCCAGTACCGAGGCCGTCCCTGGGGGCTACACCTTC.

The rearrangement links TRBV7-9 to TRBJ2-1; D possibly corresponds to TRBD1 (5 bases). V was trimmed by 1 base and J by 9 bases, leaving 13 bases between them. Germline CDR1 is SEHNR and CDR2 is FQNEAQ (reference sequence). The CDR3 contains 14 residues. CDR3 loop: CASSLVPGRREQFF. CDR3 DNA sequence: TGTGCCAGCAGCTTAGTCCCAGGGCGGCGTGAGCAGTTCTTC.

J is TRBJ1-2 and V is TRBV15; D may be TRBD1 (6 bases). V dropped 0 bases and J dropped 7 bases, with 24 bases sitting between them. Germline CDR1 is LNHNV and CDR2 is YYDKDF (reference sequence). The CDR3 loop spans 18 amino acids. The CDR3: CATSRDGAGERLSSGYTF. CDR3 sequence (DNA): TGTGCCACCAGCAGAGATGGGGCAGGGGAACGGTTGAGTAGTGGCTACACCTTC.

This clone was seen more than once but under ten times. J is TRBJ2-7 and V is TRBV5-5; TRBD1 agrees at 7 bases. Germline V gives CDR1 SGHKS, CDR2 YYEKEE (reference sequence). The length of the CDR3 is 14 residues. The J segment lost 2 bases and the V segment lost 4 bases, leaving 6 bases of the junction unmatched. The chain's CDR3 is CASSNPDRAYEQYF. The CDR3, as DNA: TGTGCCAGCAGCAACCCCGACAGGGCCTACGAGCAGTACTTC.

The chain joins TRBV27 to TRBJ2-3; 9 nucleotides align to TRBD1. The germline V gene has CDR1 MNHEY and CDR2 SMNVEV (reference sequence). V gave up 2 bases and J gave up 1 base; unmatched junction bases: 4. The CDR3 runs to 16 residues. CDR3 protein: CASSLGTGRGTDTQYF. The CDR3 DNA reads TGTGCCAGCAGTTTAGGGACAGGGAGGGGCACAGATACGCAGTATTTT.

V is TRBV19 and J is TRBJ2-7, with TRBD2 matching 14 bases. The CDR3 extends over 14 amino acids. Losses at the gene ends were 6 bases for V and 4 bases for J; bases not matched to a gene: 2. Germline V gene lookup returns CDR1 LNHDA and CDR2 SQIVND (reference sequence). CDR3 coding DNA: TGTGCCAGTAGGGGGACTAGCGGGAGATACGAGCAGTACTTC. It translates to CASRGTSGRYEQYF.

The V gene is TRBV27, the J gene TRBJ2-1, with 8 nucleotides matching TRBD2. This CDR3 contains 15 residues. From germline, CDR1 is MNHEY and CDR2 SMNVEV (reference sequence). V lost 1 base to trimming and J lost 8 bases; unmatched junction nucleotides: 7. CDR3 in DNA: TGTGCCAGCAGTTTATTAGCCAGCGGGAGCTATGAGCAGTTCTTC. It translates to CASSLLASGSYEQFF.

This rearrangement joins TRBV19 to TRBJ2-3, with TRBD2 matching over 7 bases. Per germline, CDR1 LNHDA and CDR2 SQIVND (reference sequence). The CDR3 has 16 residues. Unmatched junction bases numbered 7, after V lost 3 bases and J lost 1 base. CDR3 in amino acids: CASSIFASGRTDTQYF. The CDR3 coding sequence is TGTGCCAGTAGTATTTTTGCTAGCGGTCGCACAGATACGCAGTATTTT.

The V gene is TRBV28, the J gene TRBJ1-2; the D gene is possibly TRBD1 (5 bases). CDR3 length equals 13 residues. V lost 7 bases and J 5 bases, leaving 14 bases between the germline ends. The germline gives CDR1 MDHEN, CDR2 SYDVKM. The CDR3 nucleotides are TGTGCCAGCACCCCGGGGGGGTGGTATGGCTACACCTTC. It specifies CASTPGGWYGYTF.

The V and J genes are TRBV18 and TRBJ1-5, with D hard to call. V lost 3 bases and J lost 4, with 4 bases in between. The CDR3 length is 12 residues. CDR1 is KGHSH, CDR2 LQKENI, per germline. CDR3 coding DNA: TGTGCCAGCTCACCCCCTAATCAGCCCCAGCATTTT. Amino acid sequence: CASSPPNQPQHF.

This clone was recorded a few times. The genes are TRBV30 and TRBJ1-2, with D uncertain. V lost 8 bases and J lost 4, with 2 bases in between. CDR3 length: 8 amino acids. CDR1 GTSNPN and CDR2 SVGIG come from the germline V gene (reference sequence). CDR3 protein: CALYGYTF. The CDR3 bases are TGTGCCCTCTATGGCTACACCTTC.

The chain employs TRBV9 and TRBJ2-3, with TRBD2 matching over 7 bases. J gave up 1 base and V 3 bases, and 8 bases lay outside the gene matches. CDR1 is SGDLS, CDR2 YYNGEE, per germline. There are 16 residues in the CDR3. The CDR3 DNA reads TGTGCCAGCAGCGCCGGAGCGGGGTGGGGCACAGATACGCAGTATTTT. Its protein is CASSAGAGWGTDTQYF.

The genes are TRBV27 and TRBJ1-1, with 8 bases aligning to TRBD1. The germline gives CDR1 MNHEY, CDR2 SMNVEV (reference sequence). The CDR3 length is 17 residues. With V trimmed by 4 bases and J by 1 base, 11 bases remained unmatched. The CDR3 here is CASSSRTGNNRNTEAFF. CDR3 coding DNA: TGTGCCAGCAGTTCAAGGACAGGGAATAATAGGAACACTGAAGCTTTCTTT.

The rearrangement links TRBV19 to TRBJ1-5; D possibly corresponds to TRBD1 (5 bases). CDR1 is LNHDA and CDR2 is SQIVND in the germline V gene (reference sequence). This CDR3 region has 16 residues. With 5 bases removed from V and 9 bases from J, the gap between germline ends came to 23 bases. In nucleotides, the CDR3 is TGTGCCAGTAGTTGGAGGGAGGACACTCCTTACCGGCCCCAGCATTTT. Encoded protein: CASSWREDTPYRPQHF.

The rearrangement uses TRBV5-1 and TRBJ1-1; 8 nucleotides line up with TRBD1. The germline V gene has CDR1 SGHRS and CDR2 YFSETQ. CDR3 length equals 15 residues. The junction had 10 bases not matched to a gene; V was cut back by 6 bases and J by 3 bases. The CDR3 sequence: CASNHRGIEDTEAFF. In nucleotides, the CDR3 is TGCGCCAGCAATCACAGGGGGATCGAAGACACTGAAGCTTTCTTT.

Concerning this clone: Compared with germline, one end of the junction differs, possibly owing to a read error. V and J are TRBV7-2 and TRBJ2-3; possibly TRBD2 for D (6 bases). Germline V gives CDR1 SGHTA, CDR2 FQGNSA. The CDR3 extends over 14 amino acids. DNA for the CDR3: TGTGCCAGCAGTTTAGGAGGGTTCACAGATACGCAGTATTTT. Its translation: CASSLGGFTDTQYF.

This clone has a handful of counts. The chain links TRBV28 to TRBJ1-1, with TRBD1 matching over 9 bases. The CDR3 has 13 amino acids. Germline lookup yields CDR1 MDHEN and CDR2 SYDVKM. Trimming cost V 10 bases and J 1 base; bases outside gene matches: 4. For the CDR3, the DNA is TGTGCCATCTCGGGACAGGGGAACACTGAAGCTTTCTTT. Its protein product is CAISGQGNTEAFF. Full variable domain (remainder filled in from reference TRBV28 and TRBJ1-1): DVKVTQSSRYLVKRTGEKVFLECVQDMDHENMFWYRQDPGLGLRLIYFSYDVKMKEKGDIPEGYSVSREKKERFSLILESASTNQTSMYLCAISGQGNTEAFFGQGTRLTVV.

For this clone: Sequence at one end of the junction differs from germline and may be a read error. The J gene is TRBJ1-2, the V gene TRBV7-9; 8 nucleotides agree with TRBD1. The CDR3 is 15 residues long. Per the germline V gene, CDR1 is SEHNR and CDR2 is FQNEAQ (reference sequence). The chain's CDR3 is CSSSGGTGRSYGYTF. The CDR3 region has the DNA TGTTCCAGCTCCGGAGGGACAGGTCGGAGCTATGGCTACACCTTC.

V usage is TRBV7-2 and J usage is TRBJ2-2, with D maybe TRBD1 (6 bases). The CDR3 covers 15 residues. The germline V gene encodes CDR1 SGHTA and CDR2 FQGNSA. Trimming removed 3 bases from V and 6 bases from J, with 14 bases in between. Here the CDR3 reads CASSFTGKRSGELFF. For the CDR3, the DNA is TGTGCCAGCAGCTTTACAGGGAAGAGATCCGGGGAGCTGTTTTTT. Full variable domain (remainder filled in from reference TRBV7-2 and TRBJ2-2): GAGVSQSPSNKVTEKGKDVELRCDPISGHTALYWYRQSLGQGLEFLIYFQGNSAPDKSGLPSDRFSAERTGGSVSTLTIQRTQQEDSAVYLCASSFTGKRSGELFFGEGSRLTVL.

The chain employs TRBV11-2 and TRBJ1-1, with D possibly TRBD1 on 5 matching bases. The ends were cut back, 1 base at V and 4 bases at J, with 13 bases in the middle. The CDR3 runs to 15 residues. Germline CDR1 is SGHAT and CDR2 is FQNNGV. The CDR3 is CASSLVQGGLTEAFF. CDR3 nucleotide sequence: TGTGCCAGCAGCTTAGTGCAGGGTGGGCTCACTGAAGCTTTCTTT.

The rearrangement uses TRBV6-6 and TRBJ2-1; TRBD2 might be the D (5 bases). The germline V gene has CDR1 MNHNY and CDR2 SVGAGI (reference sequence). V dropped 7 bases and J dropped 5 bases, with 15 bases sitting between them. This CDR3 is built from 14 residues. The CDR3 loop reads CASTVGGLHNEQFF. The CDR3 bases are TGTGCCAGCACCGTAGGAGGATTGCACAATGAGCAGTTCTTC.

The chain joins TRBV9 to TRBJ2-3; TRBD2 matches at 12 bases. The length of the CDR3 is 14 residues. Germline V CDR1 and CDR2: SGDLS, YYNGEE. Unmatched junction bases numbered 0, after V lost 3 bases and J lost 4 bases. In DNA, the CDR3 is TGTGCCAGCAGCGCTAGCGGGAGGGCAGATACGCAGTATTTT. Encoded protein: CASSASGRADTQYF. The full variable domain, its missing parts supplied by reference TRBV9 and TRBJ2-3, is DSGVTQTPKHLITATGQRVTLRCSPRSGDLSVYWYQQSLDQGLQFLIQYYNGEERAKGNILERFSAQQFPDLHSELNLSSLELGDSALYFCASSASGRADTQYFGPGTRLTVL.

V and J are TRBV2 and TRBJ2-5, with 7 bases fitting TRBD2. The DNA end is a closer match to TRBJ2-7, so the J assignment may be wrong. This CDR3 has 14 amino acids. In germline, CDR1 is SNHLY, CDR2 FYNNEI. The CDR3, as DNA: TGTGCCAGCACGGGGAACGGGAGGTCCTACGAGCAGTACTTC. It is translated as CASTGNGRSYEQYF.

The V call is TRBV20-1, the J call TRBJ1-4, with D possibly TRBD1 on 5 matching bases. CDR1 and CDR2 from the germline V gene are DFQATT and SNEGSKA (reference sequence). The CDR3 totals 11 residues. V was cut by 6 bases and J by 7 bases, with 9 bases left in between. The CDR3, as DNA: TGCAGTGCGAAGGGACTTGAAAAACTGTTTTTT. Its protein is CSAKGLEKLFF.